This T cell receptor beta chain was identified during a study of cytomegalovirus exposure and HLA in healthy donors. The PCR was carried out with 60 Vbeta primers and 13 Jbeta primers. Data came from immunoSEQ multiplex PCR; TCRdb stores just in-frame clones and leaves some out. Of around 130,000 clones in the sample, 65% to 85% are singletons; the top ten hold roughly 1.9%. This CDR3 is built from 14 residues. Germline CDR1 reads SEHNR; CDR2 reads FQNEAQ (reference sequence). V lost 8 bases, J lost 2 bases, and 5 bases stayed unmatched. The receptor was derived from a middle-aged woman in good health and CMV-seronegative. The sequenced sample was PBMCs. The chain uses TRBV7-9 and TRBJ2-5, with 10 bases fitting TRBD2. The CDR3 loop is CASEGAGGQETQYF. The CDR3, as DNA: TGTGCCAGCGAGGGAGCGGGAGGGCAAGAGACCCAGTACTTC.